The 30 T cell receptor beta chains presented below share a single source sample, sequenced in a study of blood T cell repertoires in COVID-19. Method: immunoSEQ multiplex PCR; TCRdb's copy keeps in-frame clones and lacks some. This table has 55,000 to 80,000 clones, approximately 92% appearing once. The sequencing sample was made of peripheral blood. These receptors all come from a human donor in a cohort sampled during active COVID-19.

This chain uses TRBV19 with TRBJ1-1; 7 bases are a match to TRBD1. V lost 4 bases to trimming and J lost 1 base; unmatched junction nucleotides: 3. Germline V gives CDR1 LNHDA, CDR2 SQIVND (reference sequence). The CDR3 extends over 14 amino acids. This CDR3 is CASSRTGGNTEAFF. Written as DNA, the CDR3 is TGTGCCAGTAGTAGGACAGGTGGGAACACTGAAGCTTTCTTT.

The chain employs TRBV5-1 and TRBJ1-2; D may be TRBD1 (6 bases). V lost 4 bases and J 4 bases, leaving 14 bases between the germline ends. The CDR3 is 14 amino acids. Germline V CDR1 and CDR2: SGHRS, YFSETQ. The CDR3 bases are TGCGCCAGCAGCAGCGACAGGCTCGGCTATGGCTACACCTTC. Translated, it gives CASSSDRLGYGYTF.

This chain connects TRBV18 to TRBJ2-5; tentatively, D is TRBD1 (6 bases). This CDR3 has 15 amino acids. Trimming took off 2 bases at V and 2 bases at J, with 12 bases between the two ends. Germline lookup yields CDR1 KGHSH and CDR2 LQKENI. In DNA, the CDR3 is TGTGCCAGCTCACCATTAACAGGGAAACAAGAGACCCAGTACTTC. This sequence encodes CASSPLTGKQETQYF.

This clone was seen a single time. CDR3 nucleotide sequence: TGTGCCAGCAGCTTAGGCGGAGGGGGCAATTCACCCCTCCACTTT. This sequence encodes CASSLGGGGNSPLHF. The rearrangement uses TRBV7-9 and TRBJ1-6, with 7 bases aligning to TRBD1. CDR3 length equals 15 residues. Germline values: CDR1 SEHNR, CDR2 FQNEAQ (reference sequence). J was trimmed by 7 bases and V by 1 base; bases with no gene match: 4.

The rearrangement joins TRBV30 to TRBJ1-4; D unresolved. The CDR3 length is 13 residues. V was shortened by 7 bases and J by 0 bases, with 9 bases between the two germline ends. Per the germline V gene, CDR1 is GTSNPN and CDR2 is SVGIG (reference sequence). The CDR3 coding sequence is TGTGCCTTGATCCCAGCAACTAATGAAAAACTGTTTTTT. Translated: CALIPATNEKLFF.

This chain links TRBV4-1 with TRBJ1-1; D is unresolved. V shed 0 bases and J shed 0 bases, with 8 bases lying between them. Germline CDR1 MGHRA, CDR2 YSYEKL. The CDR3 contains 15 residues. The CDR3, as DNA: TGCGCCAGCAGCCAAGACCCACTCCTGAACACTGAAGCTTTCTTT. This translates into CASSQDPLLNTEAFF.

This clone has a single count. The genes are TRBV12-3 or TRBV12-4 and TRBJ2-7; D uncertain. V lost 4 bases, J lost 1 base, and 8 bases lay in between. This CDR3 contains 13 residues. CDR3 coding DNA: TGTGCCAGCAGTTGGAGCTATTCCTACGAGCAGTACTTC. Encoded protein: CASSWSYSYEQYF.

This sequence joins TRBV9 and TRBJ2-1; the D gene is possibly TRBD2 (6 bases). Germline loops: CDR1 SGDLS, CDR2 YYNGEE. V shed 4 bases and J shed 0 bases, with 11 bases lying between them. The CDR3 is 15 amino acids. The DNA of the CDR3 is TGTGCCAGCAGCCGAGCGGGTTCCTCCTACAATGAGCAGTTCTTC. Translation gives CASSRAGSSYNEQFF.

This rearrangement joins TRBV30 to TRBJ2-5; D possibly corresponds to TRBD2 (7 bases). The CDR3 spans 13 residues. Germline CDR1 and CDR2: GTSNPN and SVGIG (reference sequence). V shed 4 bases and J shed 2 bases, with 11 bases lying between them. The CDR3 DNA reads TGTGCCTGGATGAGGGGGGGACAAGAGACCCAGTACTTC. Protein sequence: CAWMRGGQETQYF.

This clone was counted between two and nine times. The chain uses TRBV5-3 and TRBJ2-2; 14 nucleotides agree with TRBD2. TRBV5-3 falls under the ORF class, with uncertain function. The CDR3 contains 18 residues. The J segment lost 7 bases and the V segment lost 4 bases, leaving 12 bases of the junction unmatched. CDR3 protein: CARSTTPGTSGSGGELFF. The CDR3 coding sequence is TGTGCCAGAAGCACGACTCCCGGGACTAGCGGGAGCGGCGGGGAGCTGTTTTTT.

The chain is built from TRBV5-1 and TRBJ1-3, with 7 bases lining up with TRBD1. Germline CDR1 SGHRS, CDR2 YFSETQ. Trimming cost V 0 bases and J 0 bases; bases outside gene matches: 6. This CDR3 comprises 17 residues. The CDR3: CASSLARGPDSGNTIYF. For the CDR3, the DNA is TGCGCCAGCAGCTTGGCAAGGGGGCCGGACTCTGGAAACACCATATATTTT.

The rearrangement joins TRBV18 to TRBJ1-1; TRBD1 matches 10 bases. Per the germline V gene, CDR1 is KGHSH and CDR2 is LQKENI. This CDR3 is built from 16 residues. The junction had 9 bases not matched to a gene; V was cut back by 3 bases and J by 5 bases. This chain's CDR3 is CASSPGMGQGRTEAFF. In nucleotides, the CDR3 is TGTGCCAGCTCACCTGGTATGGGACAGGGGAGGACTGAAGCTTTCTTT.

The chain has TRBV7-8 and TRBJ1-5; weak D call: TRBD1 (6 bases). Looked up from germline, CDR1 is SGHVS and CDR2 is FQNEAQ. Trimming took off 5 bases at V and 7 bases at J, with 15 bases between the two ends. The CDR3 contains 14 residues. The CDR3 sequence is CASSPNTGKQPQHF. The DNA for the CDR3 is TGTGCCAGCAGCCCGAATACAGGGAAACAGCCCCAGCATTTT. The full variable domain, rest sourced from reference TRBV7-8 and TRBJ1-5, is GAGVSQSPRYKVAKRGQDVALRCDPISGHVSLFWYQQALGQGPEFLTYFQNEAQLDKSGLPSDRFFAERPEGSVSTLKIQRTQQEDSAVYLCASSPNTGKQPQHFGDGTRLSIL.

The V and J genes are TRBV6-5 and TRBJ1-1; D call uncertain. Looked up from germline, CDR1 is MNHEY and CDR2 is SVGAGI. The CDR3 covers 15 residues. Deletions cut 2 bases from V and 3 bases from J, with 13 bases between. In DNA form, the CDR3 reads TGTGCCAGCAGTTACGAACGGGGAGGCGACACTGAAGCTTTCTTT. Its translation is CASSYERGGDTEAFF.

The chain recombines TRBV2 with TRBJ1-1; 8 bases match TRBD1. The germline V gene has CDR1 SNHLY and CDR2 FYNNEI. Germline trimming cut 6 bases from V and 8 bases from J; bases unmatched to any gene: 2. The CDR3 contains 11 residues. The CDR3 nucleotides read TGTGCCAGCAGCCGACAGGGGGAAGCTTTCTTT. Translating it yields CASSRQGEAFF. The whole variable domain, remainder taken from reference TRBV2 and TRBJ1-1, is EPEVTQTPSHQVTQMGQEVILRCVPISNHLYFYWYRQILGQKVEFLVSFYNNEISEKSEIFDDQFSVERPDGSNFTLKIRSTKLEDSAMYFCASSRQGEAFFGQGTRLTVV.

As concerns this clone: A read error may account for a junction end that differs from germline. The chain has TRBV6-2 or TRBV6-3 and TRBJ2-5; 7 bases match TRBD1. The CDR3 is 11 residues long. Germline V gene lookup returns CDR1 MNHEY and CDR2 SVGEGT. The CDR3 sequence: CASSYLGQLNF. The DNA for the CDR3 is TGTGCCAGCAGTTACTTGGGACAGCTTAACTTC.

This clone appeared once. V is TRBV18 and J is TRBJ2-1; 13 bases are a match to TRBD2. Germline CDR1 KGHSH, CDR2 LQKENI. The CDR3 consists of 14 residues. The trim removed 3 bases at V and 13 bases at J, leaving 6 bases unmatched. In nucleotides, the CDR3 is TGTGCCAGCTCACCGGGACTAGCGGGGAAAGAACAGTTCTTC. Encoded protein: CASSPGLAGKEQFF.

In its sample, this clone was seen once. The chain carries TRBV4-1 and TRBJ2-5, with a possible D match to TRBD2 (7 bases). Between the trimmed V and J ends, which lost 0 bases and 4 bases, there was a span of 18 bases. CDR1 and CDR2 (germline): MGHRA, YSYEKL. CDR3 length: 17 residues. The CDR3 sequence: CASSQESLGGEGETQYF. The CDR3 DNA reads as TGCGCCAGCAGCCAAGAATCACTAGGGGGGGAGGGAGAGACCCAGTACTTC.

This CDR3 reads CASSDFNEKLFF. The CDR3 DNA is TGTGCCAGTAGTGACTTTAATGAAAAACTGTTTTTT. The chain joins TRBV19 to TRBJ1-4; the D is unclear. From germline, CDR1 is LNHDA and CDR2 SQIVND (reference sequence). V lost 5 bases and J 4 bases, leaving 5 bases between the germline ends. The CDR3 covers 12 residues.

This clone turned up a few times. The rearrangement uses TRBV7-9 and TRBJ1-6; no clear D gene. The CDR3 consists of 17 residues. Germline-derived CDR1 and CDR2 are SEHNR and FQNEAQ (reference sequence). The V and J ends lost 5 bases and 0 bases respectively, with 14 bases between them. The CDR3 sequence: CASSPLVASSYNSPLHF. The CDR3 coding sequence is TGTGCCAGCAGCCCTCTCGTGGCCAGCTCCTATAATTCACCCCTCCACTTT.

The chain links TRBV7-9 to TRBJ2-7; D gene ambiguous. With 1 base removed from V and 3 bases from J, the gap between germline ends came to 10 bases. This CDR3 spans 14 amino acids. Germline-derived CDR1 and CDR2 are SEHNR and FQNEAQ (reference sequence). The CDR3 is CASSLESRVYEQYF. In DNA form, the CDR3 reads TGTGCCAGCAGCTTAGAATCCCGGGTCTACGAGCAGTACTTC.

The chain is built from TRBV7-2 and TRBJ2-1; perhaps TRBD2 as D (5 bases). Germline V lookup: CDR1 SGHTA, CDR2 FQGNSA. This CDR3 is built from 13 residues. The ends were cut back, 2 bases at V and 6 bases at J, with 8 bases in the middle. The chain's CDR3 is CASSLIEGNEQFF. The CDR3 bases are TGTGCCAGCAGCTTAATTGAGGGCAATGAGCAGTTCTTC.

CDR3 DNA sequence: TGTGCCAGTAGTATGGCCCTACTAGCGGGAAACACCGGGGAGCTGTTTTTT. Translation gives CASSMALLAGNTGELFF. The J gene is TRBJ2-2, the V gene TRBV19, with 10 bases matching TRBD2. Germline-derived CDR1 and CDR2 are LNHDA and SQIVND (reference sequence). The V gene end was trimmed by 3 bases and the J gene end by 2 bases; junction bases not matched to a gene: 6. The CDR3 sequence is 17 residues long.

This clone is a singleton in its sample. The DNA for the CDR3 is TGTGCCAGCTCACCAATTAGCGAGGCCGGGGAGCTGTTTTTT. Residues: CASSPISEAGELFF. The chain recombines TRBV18 with TRBJ2-2; D might be TRBD2 (5 bases). CDR1 and CDR2 (germline): KGHSH, LQKENI. The germline V and J ends were trimmed by 2 bases and 6 bases, with 10 bases remaining between them. The CDR3 length is 14 residues.

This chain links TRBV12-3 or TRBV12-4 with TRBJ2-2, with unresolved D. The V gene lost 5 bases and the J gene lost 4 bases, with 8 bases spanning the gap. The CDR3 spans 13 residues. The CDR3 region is CASSPPGTGELFF. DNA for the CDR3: TGTGCCAGCAGTCCCCCGGGCACCGGGGAGCTGTTTTTT.

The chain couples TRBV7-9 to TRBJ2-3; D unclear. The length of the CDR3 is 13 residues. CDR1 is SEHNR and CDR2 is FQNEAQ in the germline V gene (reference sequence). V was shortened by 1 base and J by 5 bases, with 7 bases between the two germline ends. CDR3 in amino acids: CASSLGFGDTQYF. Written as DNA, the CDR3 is TGTGCCAGCAGCTTAGGTTTCGGAGATACGCAGTATTTT. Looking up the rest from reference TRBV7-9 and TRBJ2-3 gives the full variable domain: DTGVSQNPRHKITKRGQNVTFRCDPISEHNRLYWYRQTLGQGPEFLTYFQNEAQLEKSRLLSDRFSAERPKGSFSTLEIQRTEQGDSAMYLCASSLGFGDTQYFGPGTRLTVL.

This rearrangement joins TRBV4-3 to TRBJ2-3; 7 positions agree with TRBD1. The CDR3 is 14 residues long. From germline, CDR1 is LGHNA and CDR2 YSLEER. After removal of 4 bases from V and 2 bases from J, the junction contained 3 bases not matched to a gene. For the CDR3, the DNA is TGCGCCAGCAGCCGACAGGGCCCCACAGATACGCAGTATTTT. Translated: CASSRQGPTDTQYF.

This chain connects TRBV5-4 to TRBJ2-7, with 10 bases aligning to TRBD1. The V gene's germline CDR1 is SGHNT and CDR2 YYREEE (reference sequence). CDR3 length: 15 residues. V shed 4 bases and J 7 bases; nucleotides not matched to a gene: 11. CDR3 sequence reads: CASSPKTGGIGEQYF. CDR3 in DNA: TGTGCCAGCAGCCCGAAGACAGGGGGCATAGGGGAGCAGTACTTC.

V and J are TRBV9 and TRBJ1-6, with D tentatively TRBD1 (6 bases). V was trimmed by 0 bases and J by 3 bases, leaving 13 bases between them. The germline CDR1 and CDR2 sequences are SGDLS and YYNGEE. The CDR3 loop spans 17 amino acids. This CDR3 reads CASSVARSDSYNSPLHF. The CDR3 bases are TGTGCCAGCAGCGTAGCTCGCTCGGACAGCTATAATTCACCCCTCCACTTT.

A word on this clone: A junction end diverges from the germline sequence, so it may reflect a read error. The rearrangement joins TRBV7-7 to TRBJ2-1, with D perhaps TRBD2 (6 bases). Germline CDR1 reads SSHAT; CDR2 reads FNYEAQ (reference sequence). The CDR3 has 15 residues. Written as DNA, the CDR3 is TGTGCTAGCAGCCCCTACAGCGCCGGGAGCGATGAGCAGTTCTTC. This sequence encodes CASSPYSAGSDEQFF.